This T cell receptor beta chain is drawn from a study of shared clonotypes between healthy human individuals. As defined, naive CD8 cells were CD45RO-negative and positively selected for CCR7, with terminally differentiated effector memory CD45RA+ cells excluded. Only in-frame clones appear in the TCRdb table, and some are missing; sequencing was by immunoSEQ multiplex PCR. Of around 600,000 clones in the sample, 85% to 95% were seen once. Germline CDR1 is SNHLY and CDR2 is FYNNEI. V lost 3 bases and J lost 1; bases outside the gene matches: 2. The CDR3 runs 14 residues. Study-wide findings and caveats: Naive CD4 clonotypes were shared across a handful of donors at roughly 5.3%.

A remark on this clone: Antigen: not known.

The sequence was obtained from a woman aged 25 to 39 in good health. Sequenced: naive CD8+ T cells sorted from blood. The V call is TRBV2, the J call TRBJ1-1; 7 bases match TRBD1. CDR3 bases: TGTGCCAGCAGTGATACAGGGGCGAACACTGAAGCTTTCTTT. This translates into CASSDTGANTEAFF.